This TCR beta chain was retrieved from a study of blood T cell dynamics during melanoma immunotherapy (dated by TCRdb to the early 2020s). About the full investigation: Patients had metastatic melanoma and received first-line pembrolizumab or nivolumab plus ipilimumab as standard of care in the United Kingdom. To identify early correlates of response, the study profiled peripheral T cell receptor repertoires in patients with metastatic melanoma before and after one cycle of checkpoint inhibitor therapy. Consecutive patients formed a training cohort, and a further independent group of patients from the same centre was pooled into an external validation set.

Study-level results and caveats: Among sorted CD8+ subsets, the highest similarity to cfDNA CDR3 sequences and the highest clonality were observed in TIE cells, which was suggestive of active turnover with convergence on dominant clones. The relatively small sample size was recognized as a factor that could limit how well the results generalize. The study could not determine whether the T cell clones driving repertoire changes were melanoma-specific or reflected general immune activation.

V loses 3 bases, J loses 0 bases, and the germline ends lie 6 bases apart. Its CDR3 holds 14 amino acids, cysteine through phenylalanine. CDR3 DNA only is kept here, 42 bases in frame from base 1. The germline V gene (reference sequence) gives CDR1 as LNHDA and CDR2 as SQIVND. For each sorted CD8+ T cell subset, the entire amount of extracted DNA went into the assay. TCR beta CDR3 sequences were amplified from genomic DNA using the immunoSEQ TCRb Assay kit according to manufacturer instructions. The KAPA Library Quantification Kit for Illumina platforms was used to quantify the pooled libraries by qPCR. Pooled libraries were clustered at 0.6-1.1 pM and sequenced on an Illumina NextSeq 500. In the source study's methods: TCR data were analyzed using immunoSEQ ANALYZER and the R LymphoSeq package. A rearrangement efficiency score was calculated as productive divided by the sum of productive and non-productive CDR3 sequences. Within each patient, timepoints were compared pairwise for clonality, measured with the Gini coefficient, and for diversity, measured with the Renyi index at alpha=1. In LymphoSeq, clonal relatedness was computed with an edit distance of 3 and repertoire similarity was computed with the Bhattacharyya coefficient. Linear discriminant analysis on week-3 changes in clonality and diversity was built with the R MASS and caret packages to classify response. Sourced from immuneACCESS, this table was stored by TCRdb with only in-frame sequences that have V and J called. A share of the clones is absent; for the studies checked, an unresolved V gene accounts for under half, and the remainder has no known explanation. For V, J and clone size, that table is used; D and trimming come from the DNA. This sample holds approximately 1,400 clones; 55% to 70% were observed only once. Roughly 34% of the sample is in the top ten clones.

The time point tag for this specimen amounts to: pre-treatment baseline. Blood samples were taken at two points: before treatment (T0) and at week 3 (W3), which came after the first cycle of checkpoint blockade. Except for a couple of patients with rapid clinical progression, response was assessed 12 weeks after the first infusion by RECIST 1.1; disease control meant complete response, partial response or stable disease. Patients with prior systemic cancer treatment, concomitant immunosuppressant therapy or synchronous other active malignancies were excluded. Sorted CD8+ memory and naive T cell subsets were sequenced at T0 and W3 from six patients, three progressing and three with disease control. PBMC were isolated from blood with Lymphoprep and SepMate tubes, followed by red cell lysis. DNA from PBMC and sorted T cell subsets was extracted with QIAamp DNA Blood Mini kits. CD8+ T cell subsets were live-sorted on a FACSAria III cytometer and were frozen prior to DNA extraction. Fresh PBMC for flow cytometry were kept at 4 degrees C in PBS containing 2% fetal bovine serum and were analyzed within 25 hours.

As concerns this clone: The clone's antigen remains unknown. No base-level quality is on record; no much larger clone is a single base apart.

This receptor chain uses TRBV19 and TRBJ2-1; the D gene is not confidently resolved. This clonotype originated in a human donor with melanoma. Source: central memory CD8+ T cells from blood, taken from a patient treated with checkpoint blockade. The CDR3 protein sequence reads: CASSIMSSYNEQFF. The DNA is TGTGCCAGTAGTATTATGAGCTCCTACAATGAGCAGTTCTTC.